This passage covers 30 T cell receptor beta chains from one sample sequenced in a study of cytomegalovirus exposure and HLA in healthy donors. Clones were read by immunoSEQ multiplex PCR, and TCRdb kept only the in-frame ones, dropping some. Of roughly 260,000 clones listed, approximately 87% are singletons. Sequencing was done on a sample of PBMCs. The receptors stem from a man in his late teens or twenties in good health and CMV-seronegative.

This chain links TRBV6-1 with TRBJ2-7; 7 nucleotides align to TRBD1. Per germline, CDR1 MNHNS and CDR2 SASEGT. The CDR3 consists of 13 residues. The ends lost 5 bases at V and 1 base at J; junction bases unmatched: 2. The DNA for the CDR3 is TGTGCCAGCAGTTTGGGACAGTCCTACGAGCAGTACTTC. Protein: CASSLGQSYEQYF.

V is TRBV28 and J is TRBJ2-1; D may be TRBD1 (6 bases). Trimming stripped 4 bases from V and 8 bases from J, with 21 bases between. Germline V lookup: CDR1 MDHEN, CDR2 SYDVKM. The CDR3 has 16 residues. CDR3 DNA: TGTGCCAGCAGTTCCCTACTCCGGGACATGGGCCATGAGCAGTTCTTC. Its translation: CASSSLLRDMGHEQFF.

In this sample, this clone turned up a few times. J is TRBJ1-5 and V is TRBV25-1; D uncertain. CDR3 length equals 14 residues. V gave up 6 bases and J gave up 0 bases, with 9 bases separating them. Germline lookup yields CDR1 MGHDK and CDR2 SYGVNS. In DNA, the CDR3 is TGTGCCAGCAGCCAGTCCCTTAGCAATCAGCCCCAGCATTTT. Translation: CASSQSLSNQPQHF.

The chain has TRBV19 and TRBJ1-5; no reliable D call. Trimming removed 6 bases from V and 5 bases from J, with 14 bases in between. This CDR3 is built from 14 residues. From germline, CDR1 is LNHDA and CDR2 SQIVND (reference sequence). DNA of the CDR3: TGTGCCAGTAGCTTCCGGGAGGCTCATCAGCCCCAGCATTTT. Translated: CASSFREAHQPQHF.

This chain connects TRBV29-1 to TRBJ2-5; D might be TRBD2 (6 bases). Germline CDR1 reads SQVTM; CDR2 reads ANQGSEA. The V and J ends lost 4 bases and 5 bases respectively, with 17 bases between them. The CDR3 contains 14 residues. As DNA, the CDR3 is TGCAGCGTTGGGAGGAGGGCTAGATATGAGACCCAGTACTTC. Translated, it gives CSVGRRARYETQYF. The variable domain in full, completed from reference TRBV29-1 and TRBJ2-5, reads SAVISQKPSRDICQRGTSLTIQCQVDSQVTMMFWYRQQPGQSLTLIATANQGSEATYESGFVIDKFPISRPNLTFSTLTVSNMSPEDSSIYLCSVGRRARYETQYFGPGTRLLVL.

This chain connects TRBV2 to TRBJ2-2, with 12 nucleotides matching TRBD2. Germline trimming cut 6 bases from V and 0 bases from J; bases unmatched to any gene: 5. Per the germline V gene, CDR1 is SNHLY and CDR2 is FYNNEI. This CDR3 has 17 residues. In DNA, the CDR3 is TGTGCCAGCAGGTGGCCTAGCGGGAGGGCGAACACCGGGGAGCTGTTTTTT. Amino acids: CASRWPSGRANTGELFF.

The chain recombines TRBV5-1 with TRBJ1-2; 7 positions agree with TRBD1. Germline V CDR1 and CDR2: SGHRS, YFSETQ. There are 14 residues in the CDR3. The ends lost 5 bases at V and 8 bases at J; junction bases unmatched: 12. CDR3 sequence (DNA): TGCGCCAGCAGATTCGACAGGGTGGAAGGCGGCTACACCTTC. Its translation is CASRFDRVEGGYTF.

The chain employs TRBV7-2 and TRBJ2-2, with D possibly TRBD2 on 5 matching bases. The CDR3 is 14 amino acids. V lost 1 base and J lost 7, with 10 bases in between. CDR1 is SGHTA, CDR2 FQGNSA, per germline. Written as DNA, the CDR3 is TGTGCCAGCAGCTTAGGAAGAGGGAGCGGGGAGCTGTTTTTT. Protein product: CASSLGRGSGELFF.

This clone was counted a single time. J is TRBJ2-5 and V is TRBV5-1; D gene uncertain. The CDR3 covers 13 residues. Germline lookup yields CDR1 SGHRS and CDR2 YFSETQ. The ends were cut back, 2 bases at V and 0 bases at J, with 5 bases in the middle. The CDR3 region has the DNA TGCGCCAGCAGCTTACAATACCAAGAGACCCAGTACTTC. It translates to CASSLQYQETQYF.

The chain couples TRBV20-1 to TRBJ2-1; a weak D match, TRBD2 (6 bases). The CDR3 has 11 amino acids. Germline lookup yields CDR1 DFQATT and CDR2 SNEGSKA (reference sequence). Between the trimmed V and J ends, which lost 8 bases and 8 bases, there was a span of 13 bases. This chain's CDR3 is CSPRGGDEQFF. The CDR3 nucleotides read TGCAGTCCGCGGGGAGGCGATGAGCAGTTCTTC.

V gene TRBV4-1 combines with J gene TRBJ2-3; 11 bases match TRBD2. The V gene's germline CDR1 is MGHRA and CDR2 YSYEKL. The V segment lost 6 bases and the J segment 5 bases; nucleotides outside the gene matches: 7. This CDR3 is 15 amino acids long. The CDR3 loop is CASSQRLAGLDTQYF. DNA of the CDR3: TGCGCCAGCAGTCAGAGACTAGCGGGGTTAGATACGCAGTATTTT.

The gene calls are TRBV4-1 and TRBJ1-1, with D perhaps matching TRBD1 (6 bases). Germline V gene data show CDR1 as MGHRA and CDR2 as YSYEKL. The CDR3 consists of 16 residues. Trimming took 3 bases from V and 3 from J, leaving 17 bases between them. The CDR3 protein is CASSQELQGLYTEAFF. The CDR3, as DNA: TGCGCCAGCAGCCAGGAATTACAGGGTTTATACACTGAAGCTTTCTTT.

This chain joins TRBV10-3 and TRBJ1-2, with D perhaps matching TRBD1 (5 bases). The length of the CDR3 is 15 residues. Germline V gene data show CDR1 as ENHRY and CDR2 as SYGVKD. V gave up 5 bases and J gave up 4 bases, with 17 bases separating them. DNA of the CDR3: TGTGCCATCAGTAACCAGCCGACAGAAAGCTATGGCTACACCTTC. It translates to CAISNQPTESYGYTF.

The count of this clone is one. The chain is built from TRBV4-1 and TRBJ1-2, with a possible D match to TRBD1 (6 bases). The CDR3 runs 16 residues. Germline values: CDR1 MGHRA, CDR2 YSYEKL. Trimming took off 0 bases at V and 8 bases at J, with 19 bases between the two ends. CDR3 region: CASSQEIRTGKGGYTF. The CDR3 DNA follows: TGCGCCAGCAGCCAAGAAATTCGAACAGGGAAAGGAGGCTACACCTTC.

The V call is TRBV18, the J call TRBJ2-5; TRBD1 matches at 7 bases. Germline lookup yields CDR1 KGHSH and CDR2 LQKENI. The CDR3 sequence is 14 residues long. V lost 1 base to trimming and J lost 4 bases; unmatched junction nucleotides: 3. The CDR3 DNA follows: TGTGCCAGCTCACCACGTTCAGGGGGAGAGACCCAGTACTTC. Its protein product is CASSPRSGGETQYF.

The count of this clone is one. The chain carries TRBV18 and TRBJ2-7; D is perhaps TRBD2 (6 bases). Germline CDR1 reads KGHSH; CDR2 reads LQKENI. This CDR3 comprises 14 residues. The V and J ends lost 5 bases and 1 base respectively, with 12 bases between them. The CDR3 DNA is TGTGCCAGCTCATCGGGGGTTGGATCCTACGAGCAGTACTTC. This encodes CASSSGVGSYEQYF.

The CDR3 coding sequence is TGTGCCAGCACCGACAGGTCCCCTTATGGCTACACCTTC. It encodes CASTDRSPYGYTF. The V and J genes are TRBV6-1 and TRBJ1-2; a possible D gene is TRBD1 (6 bases). Trimming pared 7 bases from V and 5 bases from J, leaving 14 bases between. Germline CDR1 reads MNHNS; CDR2 reads SASEGT. The CDR3 is 13 amino acids.

The chain links TRBV10-2 to TRBJ2-7; no firm D call. Germline V gene sequence: CDR1 WSHSY, CDR2 SAAADI. This CDR3 has 14 amino acids. Trimming left V 8 bases short and J 2 bases short, with 16 bases between. CDR3 sequence: CASLPLGSTYEQYF. CDR3 DNA sequence: TGCGCCAGCCTTCCGCTAGGAAGCACCTACGAGCAGTACTTC.

The V call is TRBV7-9, the J call TRBJ2-3, with TRBD2 identical over 8 bases. The CDR3 contains 14 residues. Trimming took 5 bases from V and 4 from J; bases not matched to a gene: 5. Germline assignment: CDR1 SEHNR and CDR2 FQNEAQ (reference sequence). CDR3 protein: CASSPRGVADTQYF. In DNA, the CDR3 is TGTGCCAGCAGCCCGCGGGGGGTGGCAGATACGCAGTATTTT.

This chain connects TRBV5-6 to TRBJ2-3, with TRBD2 as a possible D gene (6 bases). The CDR3 length is 16 residues. Germline CDR1 SGHDT, CDR2 YYEEEE. The V end was cut by 4 bases, the J end by 0 bases, with 15 bases between. CDR3 sequence: CASSRGTQTSTDTQYF. The CDR3 DNA follows: TGTGCCAGCAGCCGGGGGACTCAAACTAGCACAGATACGCAGTATTTT.

The V call is TRBV11-2, the J call TRBJ2-7; tentatively, D is TRBD1 (5 bases). Trimming stripped 3 bases from V and 2 bases from J, with 11 bases between. There are 14 residues in the CDR3. The germline CDR1 and CDR2 sequences are SGHAT and FQNNGV. The CDR3 DNA reads as TGTGCCAGCAGCTTCTATGGGGCAGCCTACGAGCAGTACTTC. It encodes CASSFYGAAYEQYF.

The chain couples TRBV20-1 to TRBJ1-1, with D possibly being TRBD1 (6 bases). The length of the CDR3 is 11 residues. CDR1 and CDR2 (germline): DFQATT, SNEGSKA (reference sequence). V dropped 2 bases and J dropped 9 bases, with 10 bases sitting between them. The DNA of the CDR3 is TGCAGTGCTAGACAAGACAGGAAAGCTTTCTTT. Translating gives CSARQDRKAFF.

V usage is TRBV6-6 and J usage is TRBJ1-5; no clear D gene. Trimming left V 1 base short and J 0 bases short, with 10 bases between. CDR3 length: 16 amino acids. The germline V gene has CDR1 MNHNY and CDR2 SVGAGI (reference sequence). CDR3 in DNA: TGTGCCAGCAGTTACTATGACACGTATAGCAATCAGCCCCAGCATTTT. Translating gives CASSYYDTYSNQPQHF.

This chain uses TRBV15 with TRBJ2-3, with D perhaps TRBD1 (6 bases). With 8 bases removed from V and 4 bases from J, the gap between germline ends came to 22 bases. Germline CDR1 and CDR2: LNHNV and YYDKDF (reference sequence). The CDR3 totals 16 residues. The CDR3 bases are TGTGCCACCCGAGAAAATTACAGGGATTGGGCAGATACGCAGTATTTT. Amino acids: CATRENYRDWADTQYF. The whole variable domain, remainder taken from reference TRBV15 and TRBJ2-3, is DAMVIQNPRYQVTQFGKPVTLSCSQTLNHNVMYWYQQKSSQAPKLLFHYYDKDFNNEADTPDNFQSRRPNTSFCFLDIRSPGLGDTAMYLCATRENYRDWADTQYFGPGTRLTVL.

This clone was seen only a few times. The chain carries TRBV18 and TRBJ2-7, with TRBD1 matching 10 bases. Germline V gene data show CDR1 as KGHSH and CDR2 as LQKENI. With V trimmed by 4 bases and J by 5 bases, 8 bases remained unmatched. The CDR3 sequence is 15 residues long. DNA for the CDR3: TGTGCCAGCTCACTCCCCCGGGACAGGGGACACGAGCAGTACTTC. Protein sequence: CASSLPRDRGHEQYF. The full variable domain, completed using reference TRBV18 and TRBJ2-7, is NAGVMQNPRHLVRRRGQEARLRCSPMKGHSHVYWYRQLPEEGLKFMVYLQKENIIDESGMPKERFSAEFPKEGPSILRIQQVVRGDSAAYFCASSLPRDRGHEQYFGPGTRLTVT.

CDR3: CASSLDAGRETQYF. CDR3 DNA sequence: TGTGCCAGCAGCTTAGATGCGGGTAGGGAGACCCAGTACTTC. V is TRBV7-2 and J is TRBJ2-5; TRBD2 is a possible D gene (5 bases). This CDR3 is built from 14 residues. Trimming pared 1 base from V and 5 bases from J, leaving 11 bases between. In germline, CDR1 is SGHTA, CDR2 FQGNSA.

The rearrangement links TRBV10-2 to TRBJ1-1; a possible D gene is TRBD1 (6 bases). This CDR3 spans 13 amino acids. Trimming pared 5 bases from V and 4 bases from J, leaving 11 bases between. Germline V CDR1 and CDR2: WSHSY, SAAADI. CDR3 residues: CASSRQVRTEAFF. The CDR3 bases are TGCGCCAGCAGTAGACAGGTTCGCACTGAAGCTTTCTTT.

The J gene is TRBJ2-1, the V gene TRBV11-2; 8 positions match TRBD2. This CDR3 comprises 15 residues. V lost 3 bases and J lost 8; bases outside the gene matches: 9. Per germline, CDR1 SGHAT and CDR2 FQNNGV. This CDR3 is CASSFTAGVGDEQFF. CDR3 DNA: TGTGCCAGCAGCTTCACAGCGGGAGTTGGGGATGAGCAGTTCTTC.

The chain is built from TRBV7-6 and TRBJ1-1; the match to TRBD1 covers 8 bases. CDR1 SGHVS and CDR2 FNYEAQ come from the germline V gene. The length of the CDR3 is 15 residues. The ends lost 4 bases at V and 5 bases at J; junction bases unmatched: 9. In nucleotides, the CDR3 is TGTGCCAGCAGCTCCTCTCCCGGGACAGGAACTGAAGCTTTCTTT. This sequence encodes CASSSSPGTGTEAFF.

This clone is a singleton in its sample. V and J are TRBV27 and TRBJ1-1; D might be TRBD1 (6 bases). Germline V CDR1 and CDR2: MNHEY, SMNVEV (reference sequence). The V gene lost 5 bases and the J gene lost 0 bases, with 13 bases spanning the gap. The CDR3 loop spans 15 amino acids. The CDR3 reads CASSPGTRMNTEAFF. Written as DNA, the CDR3 is TGTGCCAGCAGTCCCGGGACAAGAATGAACACTGAAGCTTTCTTT.